Listed here are 13 T cell receptor beta chains from one sample, sequenced in a study of blood T cell repertoires in COVID-19. Clones were read by immunoSEQ multiplex PCR, and TCRdb kept only the in-frame ones, dropping some. The sample has 150,000 to 200,000 clones; under 90% are singletons. Sequencing was carried out using peripheral blood. The receptor set was obtained from an elderly woman with acute or convalescent COVID-19.

Here the CDR3 reads CASSLGLAGGRTGELFF. In nucleotides, the CDR3 is TGTGCCAGCAGCTTAGGGCTAGCGGGAGGGAGAACCGGGGAGCTGTTTTTT. The chain couples TRBV7-2 to TRBJ2-2; 12 nucleotides align to TRBD2. CDR1 SGHTA and CDR2 FQGNSA come from the germline V gene. This CDR3 region has 17 residues. Trimming cost V 1 base and J 5 bases; bases outside gene matches: 5.

The chain is built from TRBV19 and TRBJ1-1; D might be TRBD1 (6 bases). Trimming shortened V by 3 bases and J by 0 bases, and 14 bases separated the two germline ends. Germline lookup yields CDR1 LNHDA and CDR2 SQIVND (reference sequence). CDR3 length equals 16 residues. Written as DNA, the CDR3 is TGTGCCAGTAGTATGACACCGGGACAACTGAACACTGAAGCTTTCTTT. It translates to CASSMTPGQLNTEAFF.

V is TRBV5-4 and J is TRBJ1-2; D call uncertain. Germline CDR1 and CDR2: SGHNT and YYREEE (reference sequence). V was clipped by 2 bases and J by 2 bases, with 13 bases between them. The CDR3 spans 15 residues. The CDR3: CASSLFSGKNYGYTF. The CDR3, as DNA: TGTGCCAGCAGCTTATTTTCGGGGAAAAACTATGGCTACACCTTC.

The rearrangement uses TRBV19 and TRBJ2-2, with 14 nucleotides matching TRBD2. Germline CDR1 LNHDA, CDR2 SQIVND (reference sequence). V shed 0 bases and J 5 bases; nucleotides not matched to a gene: 5. The CDR3 runs to 18 residues. CDR3 sequence: CASSIEGGTSGSTGELFF. CDR3 nucleotides: TGTGCCAGTAGTATAGAAGGAGGGACTAGCGGGAGTACCGGGGAGCTGTTTTTT.

The chain has TRBV11-2 and TRBJ2-1; D might be TRBD1 (5 bases). Trimming left V 1 base short and J 7 bases short, with 14 bases between. The CDR3 is 15 amino acids. Germline CDR1 and CDR2: SGHAT and FQNNGV. The CDR3 region is CASSLVTGSSNEQFF. The CDR3 nucleotides are TGTGCCAGCAGCTTAGTTACAGGATCGTCTAATGAGCAGTTCTTC.

V is TRBV9 and J is TRBJ1-3, with TRBD1 as a possible D gene (5 bases). The germline V and J ends were trimmed by 3 bases and 0 bases, with 13 bases remaining between them. The germline gives CDR1 SGDLS, CDR2 YYNGEE. The CDR3 length is 16 residues. DNA for the CDR3: TGTGCCAGCAGCGCGATGGCAGGGCTCTCTGGAAACACCATATATTTT. This codes for CASSAMAGLSGNTIYF.

A single count supports this clone. The chain is built from TRBV30 and TRBJ2-1; D possibly corresponds to TRBD1 (7 bases). The V and J ends lost 2 bases and 9 bases respectively, with 11 bases between them. CDR1 and CDR2 (germline): GTSNPN, SVGIG (reference sequence). The CDR3 is 12 residues long. CDR3 loop: CAWSRQGGEQFF. CDR3 nucleotide sequence: TGTGCCTGGAGTAGGCAGGGGGGTGAGCAGTTCTTC.

This chain joins TRBV6-4 and TRBJ2-1; 7 nucleotides align to TRBD1. The germline V gene has CDR1 MRHNA and CDR2 SNTAGT. The junction had 14 bases not matched to a gene; V was cut back by 2 bases and J by 1 base. CDR3 length: 19 residues. CDR3 sequence: CASSDHLTLGTASYNEQFF. CDR3 coding DNA: TGTGCCAGCAGTGACCACTTAACCTTGGGGACAGCTTCCTACAATGAGCAGTTCTTC.

The rearrangement links TRBV4-3 to TRBJ1-6; D ambiguous. The length of the CDR3 is 18 residues. V dropped 0 bases and J dropped 2 bases, with 14 bases sitting between them. Germline loops: CDR1 LGHNA, CDR2 YSLEER. The CDR3 here is CASSQDSNRDTYNSPLHF. CDR3 nucleotide sequence: TGCGCCAGCAGCCAAGATTCCAATCGGGATACCTATAATTCACCCCTCCACTTT.

The J gene is TRBJ2-7, the V gene TRBV3-1 (or the pseudogene TRBV3-2); 10 bases match TRBD2. Germline trimming cut 4 bases from V and 1 base from J; bases unmatched to any gene: 4. The CDR3 length is 15 residues. Germline-derived CDR1 and CDR2 are LGHDT and YNNKEL (reference sequence). CDR3 coding DNA: TGTGCCAGCAGCCCCTGGACTAGCGGTTCCTACGAGCAGTACTTC. Translation: CASSPWTSGSYEQYF.

The chain recombines TRBV19 with TRBJ1-1, with D possibly being TRBD1 (5 bases). V was clipped by 6 bases and J by 2 bases, with 16 bases between them. Per germline, CDR1 LNHDA and CDR2 SQIVND (reference sequence). The CDR3 contains 15 residues. Here the CDR3 reads CASRRVAGQNTEAFF. Written as DNA, the CDR3 is TGTGCCAGTAGAAGGGTGGCTGGACAAAACACTGAAGCTTTCTTT.

The chain employs TRBV5-4 and TRBJ2-7; TRBD2 matches 8 bases. Germline CDR1 SGHNT, CDR2 YYREEE (reference sequence). The CDR3 loop spans 12 amino acids. V lost 4 bases, J lost 5 bases, and 2 bases stayed unmatched. CDR3 nucleotide sequence: TGTGCCAGCAGCGCGGGACTAGACGAGCAGTACTTC. This translates into CASSAGLDEQYF.

The genes are TRBV15 and TRBJ1-2; D call uncertain. Germline V gene sequence: CDR1 LNHNV, CDR2 YYDKDF (reference sequence). The CDR3 consists of 13 residues. Deletions cut 3 bases from V and 6 bases from J, with 11 bases between. The CDR3 spells CATSSSKDNGYTF. The CDR3 region has the DNA TGTGCCACCAGCAGTTCTAAAGATAATGGCTACACCTTC.